The 13 T cell receptor beta chains given below trace back to one sample, sequenced in a study of T cell responses to AZD1222 COVID-19 vaccine. Data came from immunoSEQ multiplex PCR; TCRdb stores just in-frame clones and leaves some out. Altogether roughly 77,000 clones are present, roughly 90% being singletons, with the ten largest covering approximately 5%. This specimen consisted of peripheral blood, obtained 28 days after the second AZD1222 dose. The source of these receptors is an adult who received the AZD1222 COVID-19 vaccine.

The chain carries TRBV7-9 and TRBJ1-1, with D tentatively TRBD1 (6 bases). Per the germline V gene, CDR1 is SEHNR and CDR2 is FQNEAQ (reference sequence). CDR3 length: 15 amino acids. The ends were cut back, 1 base at V and 1 base at J, with 10 bases in the middle. This CDR3 is CASSLEGGSNTEAFF. CDR3 sequence (DNA): TGTGCCAGCAGCTTAGAGGGGGGTTCGAACACTGAAGCTTTCTTT.

This rearrangement joins TRBV19 to TRBJ1-1, with a weak D call TRBD1 (6 bases). V gave up 1 base and J gave up 5 bases, with 14 bases separating them. The CDR3 covers 15 residues. CDR1 is LNHDA, CDR2 SQIVND, per germline (reference sequence). The CDR3 bases are TGTGCCAGTAGTATAGGGCGTCAGGGGAGGACTGAAGCTTTCTTT. Amino acids: CASSIGRQGRTEAFF.

V usage is TRBV19 and J usage is TRBJ1-3; D is undetermined. CDR1 and CDR2 from the germline V gene are LNHDA and SQIVND (reference sequence). This CDR3 has 15 residues. The germline V and J ends were trimmed by 2 bases and 1 base, with 9 bases remaining between them. CDR3: CASSIREISGNTIYF. CDR3 DNA: TGTGCCAGTAGTATACGGGAAATATCTGGAAACACCATATATTTT.

The V and J genes are TRBV2 and TRBJ2-2; D unclear. V lost 7 bases to trimming and J lost 3 bases, with 9 bases between them. CDR1 and CDR2 from the germline V gene are SNHLY and FYNNEI. The CDR3 loop spans 13 amino acids. The chain's CDR3 is CASNRADTGELFF. As DNA, the CDR3 is TGTGCCAGCAACCGGGCCGACACCGGGGAGCTGTTTTTT.

The chain carries TRBV4-2 and TRBJ2-1, with 8 bases lining up with TRBD2. Germline lookup yields CDR1 LGHNA and CDR2 YNFKEQ. The CDR3 length is 15 residues. V lost 4 bases, J lost 8 bases, and 10 bases stayed unmatched. The CDR3 DNA follows: TGTGCCAGCAGCCCCAGACTAGCGCCCGGCGATGAGCAGTTCTTC. This translates into CASSPRLAPGDEQFF.

J is TRBJ2-3 and V is TRBV7-2; D remains unclear. Trimming took 3 bases from V and 7 from J, leaving 20 bases between them. Germline V gives CDR1 SGHTA, CDR2 FQGNSA. This CDR3 comprises 16 residues. The CDR3 region is CASSFSSSTPSNTQYF. The DNA for the CDR3 is TGTGCCAGCAGCTTTAGCTCGTCCACACCTTCAAATACGCAGTATTTT.

The chain combines TRBV7-9 with TRBJ1-2, with D tentatively TRBD1 (6 bases). Looked up from germline, CDR1 is SEHNR and CDR2 is FQNEAQ (reference sequence). The CDR3 is made up of 16 amino acids. V was pared by 5 bases and J by 4 bases, with 20 bases between. The chain's CDR3 is CASSPYRTGRAYGYTF. The CDR3 DNA follows: TGTGCCAGCAGCCCGTACCGCACAGGGCGGGCCTATGGCTACACCTTC.

This clone was recorded a few times. V is TRBV5-4 and J is TRBJ1-3; 9 nucleotides match TRBD1. J gave up 1 base and V 4 bases, and 6 bases lay outside the gene matches. Germline values: CDR1 SGHNT, CDR2 YYREEE (reference sequence). This CDR3 spans 16 amino acids. CDR3 DNA sequence: TGTGCCAGCAGCCCCGGACAGGGGAGGTCTGGAAACACCATATATTTT. Its protein is CASSPGQGRSGNTIYF.

The rearrangement joins TRBV19 to TRBJ1-1; D is possibly TRBD1 (6 bases). Per the germline V gene, CDR1 is LNHDA and CDR2 is SQIVND (reference sequence). The CDR3 extends over 14 amino acids. V was cut by 7 bases and J by 3 bases, with 15 bases left in between. CDR3 coding DNA: TGTGCCAGTAAAGTAAGACCAGGGGACACTGAAGCTTTCTTT. Its translation: CASKVRPGDTEAFF.

V usage is TRBV7-7 and J usage is TRBJ2-5; D uncertain. The CDR3 totals 16 residues. With 0 bases removed from V and 1 base from J, the gap between germline ends came to 12 bases. The V gene's germline CDR1 is SSHAT and CDR2 FNYEAQ (reference sequence). Here the CDR3 reads CASSLAHNRFQETQYF. In DNA form, the CDR3 reads TGTGCCAGCAGCTTAGCGCATAATCGGTTCCAAGAGACCCAGTACTTC.

The chain carries TRBV25-1 and TRBJ1-2, with D uncertain. Germline CDR1 is MGHDK and CDR2 is SYGVNS. The CDR3 runs to 11 residues. V lost 2 bases and J lost 9, with 7 bases in between. The CDR3 reads CASSELSSYTF. The CDR3 bases are TGTGCCAGCAGTGAACTTTCGAGCTACACCTTC.

J is TRBJ2-2 and V is TRBV7-2; unclear D gene. Trimming stripped 5 bases from V and 3 bases from J, with 10 bases between. Germline V gives CDR1 SGHTA, CDR2 FQGNSA. The length of the CDR3 is 14 residues. The CDR3 loop reads CASSEHSDTGELFF. The CDR3 DNA follows: TGTGCCAGCAGCGAACATTCGGACACCGGGGAGCTGTTTTTT.

The chain employs TRBV6-1 and TRBJ1-5, with TRBD1 identical over 10 bases. Trimming cost V 3 bases and J 1 base; bases outside gene matches: 6. In germline, CDR1 is MNHNS, CDR2 SASEGT. This CDR3 has 17 amino acids. CDR3 amino acids: CASSDPGQGKSNQPQHF. CDR3 nucleotides: TGTGCCAGCAGTGATCCGGGACAGGGGAAGAGCAATCAGCCCCAGCATTTT.